This is a list of T cell receptor beta chains from one sample in a study of PD-1 blockade in classical Hodgkin lymphoma. TCRdb keeps only in-frame clones here, not all; method: immunoSEQ multiplex PCR. The sample contains fewer than 55,000 clones, roughly 80% of which appear only once. Sample: peripheral blood mononuclear cells (PBMCs), taken before the fourth cycle of nivolumab. Every receptor here comes from a human donor with classical Hodgkin lymphoma. CDR3s include the opening cysteine and the closing phenylalanine or tryptophan. A D gene is named only where the DNA matches it firmly. Expanded clones get a size class; other rows say once, few or many, or leave the size out.

>.|TRBJ1-3|TRBV6-6|.
TGTGCCAGCAGTCCACTAACCGGGGCTGGAAACACCATATATTTT
CASSPLTGAGNTIYF
>.|TRBJ2-7|TRBV4-1|few
TGCGCCAGCAGCCAAGGAGAGGGTCCCTACGAGCAGTACTTC
CASSQGEGPYEQYF
>.|TRBJ2-4|TRBV5-1|.
TGCGCCAGCAGCCCTCAGCCCCAATTGGTCCTAGCCAAAAACATTCAGTACTTC
CASSPQPQLVLAKNIQYF
>.|TRBJ1-1|TRBV7-2|.
TGTGCCAGCAGCTCCAACCCCTGGGGGGCGGCAGCTTTCTTT
CASSSNPWGAAAFF
>.|TRBJ2-3|TRBV19|.
TGTGCCAGTAGTATCATTACAGGGAGCACAGATACGCAGTATTTT
CASSIITGSTDTQYF
>.|TRBJ1-3|TRBV7-2|.
TGTGCCAGCAGCTTAGTTGGAACTGGAAACACCATATATTTT
CASSLVGTGNTIYF
>TRBD2|TRBJ2-5|TRBV30|.
TGTGCCTGGAGCAACGGCGGGGGTCAAGAGACCCAGTACTTC
CAWSNGGGQETQYF
>.|TRBJ2-5|TRBV27|.
TGTGCCAGCAGTCCATTGGGAATGGGGGGAGAGACCCAGTACTTC
CASSPLGMGGETQYF
>.|TRBJ1-4|TRBV28|.
TGTGCCAGCAGCGGGACAATTAACGAAAAACTGTTTTTT
CASSGTINEKLFF
>.|TRBJ2-6|TRBV27|.
TGTGCCAGCAGTAAAAGCAGAACTATCTCTGGGGCCAACGTCCTGACTTTC
CASSKSRTISGANVLTF
>TRBD1|TRBJ2-4|TRBV7-2|.
TGTGCCAGCAGCTTGCTCAGAGACAGGGTGTACTTC
CASSLLRDRVYF
>TRBD2|TRBJ2-1|TRBV7-3|.
TGTGCCAGCAGCTTACGAACCGGGAGGGGCTCCTACAATGAGCAGTTCTTC
CASSLRTGRGSYNEQFF
>TRBD1|TRBJ1-1|TRBV9|few
TGTGCCAGCAGCGTAGAGGAGGGGGCGTCCCAAGCTTTCTTT
CASSVEEGASQAFF
>.|TRBJ1-1|TRBV29-1|.
TGCAGCGTTGTGAGAAGGGGGAACACTGAAGCTTTCTTT
CSVVRRGNTEAFF
>.|TRBJ1-4|TRBV25-1|.
TGTGCCAGCCATACATCTGCAACTAATGAAAAACTGTTTTTT
CASHTSATNEKLFF
>TRBD2|TRBJ2-7|TRBV27|once
TGTGCCAGCAGACCTAGCGGGGGGGCCGAGCAGTACTTC
CASRPSGGAEQYF
>.|TRBJ1-1|TRBV19|many
TGTGCCAGTAGTACGTTTGAGGCTGAAGCTTTCTTT
CASSTFEAEAFF
>.|TRBJ2-5|TRBV5-5|.
TGTGCCAGCAGCTTGGGGAAGACCCAGTACTTC
CASSLGKTQYF
>.|TRBJ1-5|TRBV27|.
TGTGCCAGCAGCGCTCGGTCGGGCGGGAATAGCAATCAGCCCCAGCATTTT
CASSARSGGNSNQPQHF
>.|TRBJ2-6|TRBV5-4|.
TGTGCCAGCAGCTGGGCATTAGGGTCTGGGGCCAACGTCCTGACTTTC
CASSWALGSGANVLTF
>.|TRBJ1-1|TRBV2|.
TGTGCCAGCAGTGAACTGGGGTACACTGAAGCTTTCTTT
CASSELGYTEAFF
>.|TRBJ1-5|TRBV6-6|.
TGTGCCAGCAGTTCCTACGGGACGGCCAATCAGCCCCAGCATTTT
CASSSYGTANQPQHF
>TRBD1|TRBJ1-1|TRBV7-8|few
TGTGCCAGCAGCTTAGCTGATACAGGGGGCGAAGCTTTCTTT
CASSLADTGGEAFF
>.|TRBJ2-5|TRBV28|.
TGTGCCAGCAGTTTGGTCAGCCAAGAGACCCAGTACTTC
CASSLVSQETQYF
>.|TRBJ2-1|TRBV19|.
TGTGCCAGTACCGGTGGGGGGTTGGTTGGTGAGCAGTTCTTC
CASTGGGLVGEQFF
>.|TRBJ1-2|TRBV19|.
TGTGCCAGTAGGACTCTGGACGCACGGGGGGGTGGCTACACCTTC
CASRTLDARGGGYTF
>.|TRBJ1-2|TRBV7-2|once
TGTGCCAGCAGCCCGAAAACAGGGTCAACTAACTATGGCTACACCTTC
CASSPKTGSTNYGYTF
>.|TRBJ2-3|TRBV11-3|.
TGTGCCAGCAGCCCCGACAGCACAGATACGCAGTATTTT
CASSPDSTDTQYF
>.|TRBJ1-1|TRBV5-1|.
TGCGCCAGCAGCTTGGAGAGGATCCCTAACACTGAAGCTTTCTTT
CASSLERIPNTEAFF
>.|TRBJ2-7|TRBV6-5|.
TGTGCCAGCAGTTACCGGGGGTCCTACGAGCAGTACTTC
CASSYRGSYEQYF
>TRBD2|TRBJ2-7|TRBV7-8|.
TGTGCCAGCAGCCGAGTAGCGGGGGAGCAGTACTTC
CASSRVAGEQYF
>.|TRBJ2-7|TRBV6-1|.
TGTGCCAGCGGGCGGGGAAGCTCCTACGAGCAGTACTTC
CASGRGSSYEQYF
>.|TRBJ1-3|TRBV30|.
TGTGCCGGAAATATCGGGGTTAGTGAAAACACCATATATTTT
CAGNIGVSENTIYF
>.|TRBJ2-1|TRBV7-8|.
TGTGCCAGCGGCTCCTACAATGAGCAGTTCTTC
CASGSYNEQFF
>.|TRBJ1-1|TRBV28|.
TGTGCCAGCAGTCCCCCGACAGCCTTTCCCACTGAAGCTTTCTTT
CASSPPTAFPTEAFF
>.|TRBJ2-2|TRBV9|.
TGTGCCAGCAACAGGGCCACCGGGGAGCTGTTTTTT
CASNRATGELFF
>.|TRBJ1-6|TRBV18|.
TGTGCCAGCTCACCTGACAACAGGGTACCCCTCCACTTT
CASSPDNRVPLHF
>.|TRBJ2-1|TRBV6-5|few
TGTGCCAGCAGACCCTGGCGGAGCTCCTACAATGAGCAGTTCTTC
CASRPWRSSYNEQFF
>.|TRBJ1-3|TRBV5-4|.
TGTGCCAGCAGCCCCCAGGCCGCCTCTGGAAACACCATATATTTT
CASSPQAASGNTIYF
>TRBD2|TRBJ2-5|TRBV18|.
TGTGCCAGCTCACCGGGACTAGAGCAAGAGACCCAGTACTTC
CASSPGLEQETQYF
>TRBD1|TRBJ1-1|TRBV7-3|.
TGTGCCAGCAGCTTCCTAGGACAGGGCTACACTGAAGCTTTCTTT
CASSFLGQGYTEAFF
>TRBD1|TRBJ2-3|TRBV28|few
TGTGCCAGCAGTTTATCTACCGGGACAGGGAGCACAGATACGCAGTATTTT
CASSLSTGTGSTDTQYF
>.|TRBJ2-2|TRBV5-8|.
TGTGCCAGCAGCGACGGGTTCAGAGGCGTCCCCGGGGAGCTGTTTTTT
CASSDGFRGVPGELFF
>TRBD1|TRBJ1-1|TRBV29-1|.
TGCAGCGTCCGACAGGGGATGAACACTGAAGCTTTCTTT
CSVRQGMNTEAFF
>.|TRBJ1-6|TRBV7-9|.
TGTGCCAGCACCCAACTGGGGGAGAGCTCACCCCTCCACTTT
CASTQLGESSPLHF
>.|TRBJ2-1|TRBV20-1|.
TGCAGTGCTAGAGATGTCCCTCTGCAGTTCTTC
CSARDVPLQFF
>TRBD1|TRBJ2-4|TRBV10-3|.
TGTGCCACCTGGACAGGGGACATTCAGTACTTC
CATWTGDIQYF
>.|TRBJ1-2|TRBV6-4|.
TGTGCCAGCGAAGTCTACAGGCGGGCCCATCAAGGCTACACCTTC
CASEVYRRAHQGYTF
>.|TRBJ2-3|TRBV5-1|once
TGCGCCAGCAGCCCCCGGCAATCTAGCACAGATACGCAGTATTTT
CASSPRQSSTDTQYF
>.|TRBJ1-1|TRBV6-5|.
TGTGCCAGTTCGACGAACACTGAAGCTTTCTTT
CASSTNTEAFF
>TRBD1|TRBJ1-1|TRBV13|.
TGTGCCAGCAGCTTCGCAGGGGGGACTGAAGCTTTCTTT
CASSFAGGTEAFF
>TRBD1|TRBJ2-3|TRBV18|once
TGTGCCAGCTCACGCCCGGACAGGATCACAGATACGCAGTATTTT
CASSRPDRITDTQYF
>TRBD1|TRBJ2-7|TRBV14|.
TGTGCCAGCAGCCAAAGGACAGGGGGTTCCCCCCTGACCTACGAGCAGTACTTC
CASSQRTGGSPLTYEQYF
>.|TRBJ1-2|TRBV6-1|.
TGTGCCAGCAGTGAATGGGGGGGTTTTGATGGCTACACCTTC
CASSEWGGFDGYTF
>.|TRBJ1-3|TRBV6-1|.
TGTGCCAGCAGTCTAGTGGGCTCTGGAAACACCATATATTTT
CASSLVGSGNTIYF